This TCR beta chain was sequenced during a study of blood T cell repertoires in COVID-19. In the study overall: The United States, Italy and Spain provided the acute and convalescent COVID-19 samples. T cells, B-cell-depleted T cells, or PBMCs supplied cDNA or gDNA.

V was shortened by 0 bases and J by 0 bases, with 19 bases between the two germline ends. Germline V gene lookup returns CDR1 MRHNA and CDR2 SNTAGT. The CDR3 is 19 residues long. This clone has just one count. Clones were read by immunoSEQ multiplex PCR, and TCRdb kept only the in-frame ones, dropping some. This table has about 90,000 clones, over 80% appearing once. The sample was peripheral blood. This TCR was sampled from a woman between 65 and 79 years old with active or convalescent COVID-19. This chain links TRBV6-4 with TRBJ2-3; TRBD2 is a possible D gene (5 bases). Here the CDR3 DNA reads TGTGCCAGCAGTGACTCGACTACCGGGTTCGATTCTAGCACAGATACGCAGTATTTT. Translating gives CASSDSTTGFDSSTDTQYF.